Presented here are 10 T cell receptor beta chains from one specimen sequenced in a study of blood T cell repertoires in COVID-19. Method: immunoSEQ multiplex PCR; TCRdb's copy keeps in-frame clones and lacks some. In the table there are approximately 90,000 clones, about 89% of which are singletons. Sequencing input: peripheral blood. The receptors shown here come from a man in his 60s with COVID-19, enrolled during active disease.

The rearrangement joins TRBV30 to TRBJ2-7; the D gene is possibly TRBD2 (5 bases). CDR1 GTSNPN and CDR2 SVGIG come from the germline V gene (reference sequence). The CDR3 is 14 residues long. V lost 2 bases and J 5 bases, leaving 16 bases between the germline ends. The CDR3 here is CAWSSLTGSHEQYF. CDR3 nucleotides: TGTGCCTGGAGTTCCCTTACGGGATCCCACGAGCAGTACTTC.

The CDR3 nucleotides read TGTGCCAGCAACCGACAGGGGGCACGGAACACTGAAGCTTTCTTT. Protein sequence: CASNRQGARNTEAFF. V and J are TRBV5-6 and TRBJ1-1; 10 nucleotides align to TRBD1. Germline assignment: CDR1 SGHDT and CDR2 YYEEEE. J gave up 1 base and V 6 bases, and 6 bases lay outside the gene matches. The CDR3 is 15 amino acids.

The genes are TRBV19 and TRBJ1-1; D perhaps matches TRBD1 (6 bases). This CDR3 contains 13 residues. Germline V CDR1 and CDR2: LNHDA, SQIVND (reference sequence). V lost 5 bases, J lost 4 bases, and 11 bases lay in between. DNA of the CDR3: TGTGCCAGTAGTCTCATAGGGGGCACTGAAGCTTTCTTT. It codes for CASSLIGGTEAFF. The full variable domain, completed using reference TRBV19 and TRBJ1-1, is DGGITQSPKYLFRKEGQNVTLSCEQNLNHDAMYWYRQDPGQGLRLIYYSQIVNDFQKGDIAEGYSVSREKKESFPLTVTSAQKNPTAFYLCASSLIGGTEAFFGQGTRLTVV.

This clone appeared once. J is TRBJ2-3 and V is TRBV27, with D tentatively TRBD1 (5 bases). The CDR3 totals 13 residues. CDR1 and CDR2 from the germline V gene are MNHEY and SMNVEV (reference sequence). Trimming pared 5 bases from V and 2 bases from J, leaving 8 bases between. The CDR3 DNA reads TGTGCCAGCAGTAGACAGACCACAGATACGCAGTATTTT. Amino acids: CASSRQTTDTQYF.

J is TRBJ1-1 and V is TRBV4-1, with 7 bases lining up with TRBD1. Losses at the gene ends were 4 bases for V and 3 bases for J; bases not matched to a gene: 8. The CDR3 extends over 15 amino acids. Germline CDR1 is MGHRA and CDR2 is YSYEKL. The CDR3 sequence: CASSLASGGHTEAFF. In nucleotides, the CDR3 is TGCGCCAGCAGCCTGGCCTCAGGGGGACACACTGAAGCTTTCTTT.

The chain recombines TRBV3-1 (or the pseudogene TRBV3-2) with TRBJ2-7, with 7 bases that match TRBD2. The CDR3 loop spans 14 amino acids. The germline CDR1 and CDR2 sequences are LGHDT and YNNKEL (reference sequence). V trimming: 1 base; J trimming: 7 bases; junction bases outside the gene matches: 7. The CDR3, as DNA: TGTGCCAGCAGCCAAGGCGGGAGTACGGGAGAGCAGTACTTC. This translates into CASSQGGSTGEQYF.

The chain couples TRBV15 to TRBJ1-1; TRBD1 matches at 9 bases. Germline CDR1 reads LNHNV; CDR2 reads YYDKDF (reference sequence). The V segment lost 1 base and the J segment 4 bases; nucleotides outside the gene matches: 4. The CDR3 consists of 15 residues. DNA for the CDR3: TGTGCCACCAGCAGAGGGACAGGGGTAAGCACTGAAGCTTTCTTT. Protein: CATSRGTGVSTEAFF.

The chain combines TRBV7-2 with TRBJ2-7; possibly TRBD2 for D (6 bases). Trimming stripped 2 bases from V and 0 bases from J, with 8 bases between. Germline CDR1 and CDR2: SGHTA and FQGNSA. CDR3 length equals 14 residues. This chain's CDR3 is CASSLRGDSYEQYF. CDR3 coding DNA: TGTGCCAGCAGCTTACGCGGGGACTCCTACGAGCAGTACTTC.

In DNA, the CDR3 is TGTGCCAGCAGCAGGGGACAGAATGAAAAACTGTTTTTT. Protein: CASSRGQNEKLFF. This chain connects TRBV14 to TRBJ1-4; 7 nucleotides line up with TRBD1. V dropped 5 bases and J dropped 5; count of bases not matched to a gene: 2. Germline CDR1 reads SGHDN; CDR2 reads FVKESK. The CDR3 covers 13 residues.

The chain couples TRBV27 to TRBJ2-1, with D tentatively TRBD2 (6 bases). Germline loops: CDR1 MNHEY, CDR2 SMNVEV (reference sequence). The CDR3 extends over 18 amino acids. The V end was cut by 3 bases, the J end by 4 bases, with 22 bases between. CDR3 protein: CASSFVGSSGGIYNEQFF. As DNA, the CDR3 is TGTGCCAGCAGTTTTGTAGGGAGCAGTGGCGGGATTTACAATGAGCAGTTCTTC.